This T cell receptor (beta chain) was found in a study of OX40 agonist ivuxolimab in advanced cancers. Assay used: immunoSEQ multiplex PCR; TCRdb lists only in-frame clones, some missing. The sample lists roughly 60,000 clones, 75% to 90% occurring once. The TCR originated in an adult with an advanced solid tumor such as melanoma, head and neck, liver or kidney cancer. The sequenced sample was CD4+ or CD8+ T cells sorted from blood, obtained in a trial of the OX40 agonist ivuxolimab.

The CDR3: CASSPQTGPQETQYF. The DNA of the CDR3 is TGCGCCAGCAGCCCCCAGACAGGACCACAAGAGACCCAGTACTTC. The genes are TRBV5-1 and TRBJ2-5, with a possible D match to TRBD1 (6 bases). From germline, CDR1 is SGHRS and CDR2 YFSETQ. CDR3 length equals 15 residues. V lost 4 bases and J lost 2, with 15 bases in between. The full variable domain, with the rest looked up from reference TRBV5-1 and TRBJ2-5, is KAGVTQTPRYLIKTRGQQVTLSCSPISGHRSVSWYQQTPGQGLQFLFEYFSETQRNKGNFPGRFSGRQFSNSRSEMNVSTLELGDSALYLCASSPQTGPQETQYFGPGTRLLVL.